The 19 T cell receptor beta chains below come from one sample, sequenced in a study of cytomegalovirus exposure and HLA in healthy donors. Sequencing was performed with immunoSEQ multiplex PCR; in TCRdb, only in-frame clones are kept and a portion is missing. The data show 200,000 to 250,000 clones, about 89% seen once. Sequencing input: PBMCs. All receptors come from a woman aged 18-29 years in good health and CMV-seronegative.

The chain joins TRBV6-5 to TRBJ2-3, with D maybe TRBD2 (6 bases). The germline V gene encodes CDR1 MNHEY and CDR2 SVGAGI. The V and J ends lost 3 bases and 5 bases respectively, with 15 bases between them. This CDR3 is built from 15 residues. The CDR3 region is CASSYEGGFVDTQYF. In nucleotides, the CDR3 is TGTGCCAGCAGTTATGAGGGAGGTTTTGTAGATACGCAGTATTTT.

In its sample, this clone was seen many times. V gene TRBV7-8 combines with J gene TRBJ1-1; D not resolved. CDR1 and CDR2 from the germline V gene are SGHVS and FQNEAQ. CDR3 size: 14 residues. V lost 0 bases to trimming and J lost 0 bases, with 5 bases between them. CDR3 sequence: CASSLAGLNTEAFF. CDR3 coding DNA: TGTGCCAGCAGCTTAGCCGGGTTGAACACTGAAGCTTTCTTT.

The chain recombines TRBV6-5 with TRBJ2-5; no reliable D call. The CDR3 sequence is 13 residues long. The V gene's germline CDR1 is MNHEY and CDR2 SVGAGI. Trimming took 0 bases from V and 5 from J, leaving 7 bases between them. Here the CDR3 DNA reads TGTGCCAGCAGTTACTCGGGCCCGGAGACCCAGTACTTC. This translates into CASSYSGPETQYF.

The chain recombines TRBV5-8 with TRBJ2-7; perhaps TRBD2 as D (5 bases). In germline, CDR1 is SGHTS, CDR2 YDEGEE. The V end was cut by 4 bases, the J end by 4 bases, with 21 bases between. The CDR3 is 16 amino acids. This CDR3 reads CASSPGGPAEGYEQYF. CDR3 sequence (DNA): TGTGCCAGCAGCCCAGGCGGGCCGGCAGAGGGTTACGAGCAGTACTTC.

V is TRBV6-5 and J is TRBJ2-4; D is possibly TRBD1 (5 bases). V gave up 7 bases and J gave up 8 bases, with 18 bases separating them. The CDR3 totals 14 residues. The V gene's germline CDR1 is MNHEY and CDR2 SVGAGI. CDR3 DNA sequence: TGTGCCAGCATCCCTGATCCCCAAGGGGACATTCAGTACTTC. This sequence encodes CASIPDPQGDIQYF.

The chain is built from TRBV15 and TRBJ2-1; TRBD2 matches at 7 bases. The length of the CDR3 is 15 residues. The junction had 8 bases not matched to a gene; V was cut back by 2 bases and J by 7 bases. The germline gives CDR1 LNHNV, CDR2 YYDKDF (reference sequence). Written as DNA, the CDR3 is TGTGCCACCAGCAGACAATGGGGAGGGGCGAATGAGCAGTTCTTC. Translating gives CATSRQWGGANEQFF.

The V gene is TRBV2, the J gene TRBJ2-5; maybe TRBD1 (5 bases). The CDR3 is 13 amino acids. Trimming stripped 7 bases from V and 7 bases from J, with 16 bases between. Germline values: CDR1 SNHLY, CDR2 FYNNEI. The CDR3 bases are TGTGCCAGCACCGACAGTACCTCTTGGACCCAGTACTTC. It encodes CASTDSTSWTQYF.

The chain is built from TRBV25-1 and TRBJ2-6, with 10 bases matching TRBD1. This CDR3 comprises 17 residues. V gave up 7 bases and J gave up 1 base; unmatched junction bases: 7. CDR1 is MGHDK and CDR2 is SYGVNS in the germline V gene. The CDR3 loop reads CASTRGQGMSGANVLTF. The CDR3 coding sequence is TGTGCCAGCACAAGGGGACAGGGGATGTCTGGGGCCAACGTCCTGACTTTC.

This clone has just a few counts. This CDR3 is CASSLSRRGTGELFF. In DNA, the CDR3 is TGTGCCAGCAGTTTATCTCGGAGGGGCACCGGGGAGCTGTTTTTT. The rearrangement links TRBV27 to TRBJ2-2; the D gene is possibly TRBD2 (6 bases). V lost 0 bases and J lost 4, with 9 bases in between. CDR1 and CDR2 (germline): MNHEY, SMNVEV (reference sequence). The CDR3 extends over 15 amino acids.

V and J are TRBV2 and TRBJ2-3; 9 nucleotides agree with TRBD1. Germline V gene data show CDR1 as SNHLY and CDR2 as FYNNEI. J lost 4 bases, V lost 8 bases, and 13 bases had no gene match. The length of the CDR3 is 16 residues. CDR3 sequence (DNA): TGTGCCAGCTGCCCCATCACAGGGGGCTTTTCAGATACGCAGTATTTT. Its protein is CASCPITGGFSDTQYF.

J is TRBJ2-7 and V is TRBV5-6, with no clear D. Germline V gives CDR1 SGHDT, CDR2 YYEEEE. Trimming took 1 base from V and 7 from J, leaving 12 bases between them. This CDR3 is 13 amino acids long. This CDR3 reads CASSLSGQEEQYF. CDR3 DNA sequence: TGTGCCAGCAGCTTGAGTGGGCAGGAAGAGCAGTACTTC.

This clone appeared a few times. The chain employs TRBV6-1 and TRBJ2-7; maybe TRBD1 (6 bases). V shed 3 bases and J shed 4 bases, with 13 bases lying between them. CDR1 and CDR2 from the germline V gene are MNHNS and SASEGT. The CDR3 length is 14 residues. The CDR3 DNA reads TGTGCCAGCAGTGATGTGGGGGCCGGGTACGAGCAGTACTTC. Its protein product is CASSDVGAGYEQYF.

The V and J genes are TRBV29-1 and TRBJ2-7; TRBD1 matches at 10 bases. Unmatched junction bases numbered 6, after V lost 3 bases and J lost 7 bases. CDR1 and CDR2 (germline): SQVTM, ANQGSEA. The CDR3 is made up of 13 amino acids. Written as DNA, the CDR3 is TGCAGCGTTGACGGGACAGGGGCGGTGGAGCAGTACTTC. Its translation: CSVDGTGAVEQYF.

This sequence joins TRBV5-1 and TRBJ1-4, with a weak D call TRBD1 (5 bases). The germline gives CDR1 SGHRS, CDR2 YFSETQ. The V end lost 4 bases, the J end lost 5 bases, and 12 bases lay between the germline ends. This CDR3 comprises 14 residues. CDR3 protein: CASSPSGGNEKLFF. The DNA for the CDR3 is TGCGCCAGCAGCCCGTCCGGGGGGAATGAAAAACTGTTTTTT. Based on the CDR3 plus reference TRBV5-1 and TRBJ1-4, the full variable domain is KAGVTQTPRYLIKTRGQQVTLSCSPISGHRSVSWYQQTPGQGLQFLFEYFSETQRNKGNFPGRFSGRQFSNSRSEMNVSTLELGDSALYLCASSPSGGNEKLFFGSGTQLSVL.

This rearrangement joins TRBV27 to TRBJ2-7; 8 nucleotides match TRBD2. CDR1 MNHEY and CDR2 SMNVEV come from the germline V gene (reference sequence). The V gene end was trimmed by 5 bases and the J gene end by 3 bases; junction bases not matched to a gene: 6. This CDR3 comprises 14 residues. CDR3 in DNA: TGTGCCAGCAGTGCGGGGGGTAGCGTCTACGAGCAGTACTTC. It specifies CASSAGGSVYEQYF.

This clone was recorded only once. This rearrangement joins TRBV10-3 to TRBJ1-2, with D perhaps TRBD1 (6 bases). Germline V CDR1 and CDR2: ENHRY, SYGVKD. Between the trimmed V and J ends, which lost 10 bases and 5 bases, there was a span of 17 bases. CDR3 length equals 13 residues. The chain's CDR3 is CATKDSLGYGYTF. The CDR3 coding sequence is TGTGCCACCAAGGACAGTTTAGGGTATGGCTACACCTTC.

This sequence joins TRBV30 and TRBJ2-3, with a weak D call TRBD2 (6 bases). Germline CDR1 reads GTSNPN; CDR2 reads SVGIG (reference sequence). The CDR3 has 15 amino acids. V lost 4 bases to trimming and J lost 1 base, with 15 bases between them. CDR3 DNA: TGTGCCTGGACCTGGGGAGGAATCGGCACAGATACGCAGTATTTT. Its translation is CAWTWGGIGTDTQYF. The full variable domain, in which reference TRBV30 and TRBJ2-3 provide the parts outside the CDR3, is SQTIHQWPATLVQPVGSPLSLECTVEGTSNPNLYWYRQAAGRGLQLLFYSVGIGQISSEVPQNLSASRPQDRQFILSSKKLLLSDSGFYLCAWTWGGIGTDTQYFGPGTRLTVL.

The chain carries TRBV6-1 and TRBJ1-2; D remains ambiguous. Between the trimmed V and J ends, which lost 6 bases and 0 bases, there was a span of 11 bases. Germline V CDR1 and CDR2: MNHNS, SASEGT. The CDR3 covers 14 residues. The CDR3 DNA follows: TGTGCCAGCAGCCGGACGGACTCTAACTATGGCTACACCTTC. Its translation is CASSRTDSNYGYTF.

The V and J genes are TRBV2 and TRBJ2-1; 10 nucleotides align to TRBD2. CDR3 length: 16 residues. The ends lost 4 bases at V and 5 bases at J; junction bases unmatched: 8. CDR1 and CDR2 (germline): SNHLY, FYNNEI. The CDR3 region has the DNA TGTGCCAGCAGTGTTACCGGACTAGCGGTCAACAATGAGCAGTTCTTC. Translation: CASSVTGLAVNNEQFF.